Presented here are 18 T cell receptor beta chains from one specimen sequenced in a study of blood T cell repertoires in COVID-19. Sequenced by immunoSEQ multiplex PCR; TCRdb stores in-frame clones only, minus some. The sample lists 90,000 to 140,000 clones; about four fifths were seen once. The sequenced material came from peripheral blood. Source of these receptors: a woman of 80 years or more with acute or convalescent COVID-19.

The CDR3 spells CASSLPGTGRNEQFF. CDR3 bases: TGTGCCAGCAGCTTGCCCGGGACAGGAAGAAATGAGCAGTTCTTC. The rearrangement uses TRBV5-6 and TRBJ2-1; TRBD1 agrees at 8 bases. CDR1 and CDR2 (germline): SGHDT, YYEEEE. V dropped 1 base and J dropped 7; count of bases not matched to a gene: 7. The CDR3 is 15 amino acids.

This rearrangement joins TRBV2 to TRBJ2-7; D uncertain. CDR1 and CDR2 from the germline V gene are SNHLY and FYNNEI. The CDR3 sequence is 14 residues long. V lost 5 bases to trimming and J lost 6 bases, with 17 bases between them. CDR3 amino acids: CASSKETSLLEQYF. In nucleotides, the CDR3 is TGTGCCAGCAGTAAGGAGACCAGTCTTCTCGAGCAGTACTTC.

This clone was detected a few times. The J gene is TRBJ2-2, the V gene TRBV5-6; 10 bases map to TRBD2. Germline V CDR1 and CDR2: SGHDT, YYEEEE. CDR3 length: 16 amino acids. The V segment lost 3 bases and the J segment 6 bases; nucleotides outside the gene matches: 8. The CDR3 sequence: CASSSPSGRVAGELFF. The CDR3 DNA reads as TGTGCCAGCAGCTCACCTAGCGGGAGAGTAGCCGGGGAGCTGTTTTTT.

V and J are TRBV2 and TRBJ2-1; D unclear. The V gene lost 4 bases and the J gene lost 9 bases, with 7 bases spanning the gap. The germline V gene encodes CDR1 SNHLY and CDR2 FYNNEI. The CDR3 has 11 residues. CDR3 DNA: TGTGCCAGCAGTGTTCGGTTTGAGCAGTTCTTC. Translating it yields CASSVRFEQFF.

This clone has a handful of counts. This chain connects TRBV2 to TRBJ2-5; D may be TRBD2 (5 bases). The CDR3 covers 12 residues. The germline V and J ends were trimmed by 3 bases and 5 bases, with 7 bases remaining between them. The germline gives CDR1 SNHLY, CDR2 FYNNEI. In DNA, the CDR3 is TGTGCCAGCAGTGAGAGGGTGGAGACCCAGTACTTC. It yields the protein CASSERVETQYF.

V is TRBV30 and J is TRBJ2-2, with D maybe TRBD1 (6 bases). CDR1 is GTSNPN, CDR2 SVGIG, per germline (reference sequence). V lost 0 bases to trimming and J lost 4 bases, with 6 bases between them. The CDR3 runs 13 residues. CDR3 in DNA: TGTGCCTGGAGTGTCAGGGGCACCGGGGAGCTGTTTTTT. It specifies CAWSVRGTGELFF.

This chain joins TRBV9 and TRBJ1-4; tentative D call: TRBD1 (6 bases). The V and J ends lost 0 bases and 3 bases respectively, with 15 bases between them. Germline CDR1 reads SGDLS; CDR2 reads YYNGEE. The CDR3 extends over 17 amino acids. The CDR3 DNA follows: TGTGCCAGCAGCGTAGCTGCGGGGGGCGCGGCTAATGAAAAACTGTTTTTT. Amino acid sequence: CASSVAAGGAANEKLFF.

The J gene is TRBJ2-3, the V gene TRBV25-1; D gene ambiguous. From germline, CDR1 is MGHDK and CDR2 SYGVNS. V shed 2 bases and J shed 6 bases, with 12 bases lying between them. CDR3 length equals 14 residues. The CDR3 DNA follows: TGTGCCAGCAGTGAAGTTGGCATAACGGATACGCAGTATTTT. It codes for CASSEVGITDTQYF.

The rearrangement uses TRBV29-1 and TRBJ2-5, with 16 bases matching TRBD2. Per germline, CDR1 SQVTM and CDR2 ANQGSEA. The V and J ends lost 6 bases and 5 bases, in that order; junction bases with no gene match: 3. This CDR3 spans 14 amino acids. The CDR3 coding sequence is TGCAGCGTGGGACTAGCGGGAGGGGAGGAGACCCAGTACTTC. Amino acids: CSVGLAGGEETQYF. Full variable domain (rest looked up from reference TRBV29-1 and TRBJ2-5): SAVISQKPSRDICQRGTSLTIQCQVDSQVTMMFWYRQQPGQSLTLIATANQGSEATYESGFVIDKFPISRPNLTFSTLTVSNMSPEDSSIYLCSVGLAGGEETQYFGPGTRLLVL.

This clone was observed many times. This CDR3 reads CSASGTGGYYEQYF. The CDR3 nucleotides read TGCAGTGCTAGTGGGACAGGGGGCTACTACGAGCAGTACTTC. The V and J genes are TRBV20-1 and TRBJ2-7, with TRBD1 identical over 12 bases. The germline CDR1 and CDR2 sequences are DFQATT and SNEGSKA (reference sequence). This CDR3 spans 14 amino acids. The ends lost 3 bases at V and 3 bases at J; junction bases unmatched: 3.

Ten or more counts support this clone. The rearrangement links TRBV11-2 to TRBJ2-5; 8 nucleotides match TRBD2. CDR1 and CDR2 from the germline V gene are SGHAT and FQNNGV. There are 14 residues in the CDR3. The V and J ends lost 6 bases and 3 bases, in that order; junction bases with no gene match: 6. In DNA, the CDR3 is TGTGCCAGCAGGAGGCGGGGGGTTGAAGAGACCCAGTACTTC. Its protein product is CASRRRGVEETQYF.

This chain uses TRBV6-1 with TRBJ1-2, with 7 bases matching TRBD1. V shed 2 bases and J 7 bases; nucleotides not matched to a gene: 4. The length of the CDR3 is 13 residues. Germline CDR1 and CDR2: MNHNS and SASEGT. The CDR3 reads CASSEPAGGGYTF. The CDR3 bases are TGTGCCAGCAGTGAACCCGCAGGGGGTGGCTACACCTTC.

The chain couples TRBV24-1 to TRBJ2-7, with TRBD1 matching 8 bases. The J segment lost 0 bases and the V segment lost 5 bases, leaving 11 bases of the junction unmatched. CDR1 is KGHDR and CDR2 is SFDVKD in the germline V gene. This CDR3 region has 17 residues. The CDR3, as DNA: TGTGCCACCAGTGCCCACCCAAGACAGGGGAACTCCTACGAGCAGTACTTC. Its translation is CATSAHPRQGNSYEQYF.

A few counts support this clone. The chain uses TRBV9 and TRBJ1-1; 7 bases fit TRBD1. The CDR3 extends over 17 amino acids. CDR1 and CDR2 from the germline V gene are SGDLS and YYNGEE. The V gene end was trimmed by 4 bases and the J gene end by 3 bases; junction bases not matched to a gene: 15. The CDR3 spells CASSINPGQLEDTEAFF. CDR3 in DNA: TGTGCCAGCAGCATCAACCCGGGACAGCTAGAAGACACTGAAGCTTTCTTT.

The chain combines TRBV18 with TRBJ2-7; 8 nucleotides align to TRBD2. Per germline, CDR1 KGHSH and CDR2 LQKENI. The V and J ends lost 2 bases and 2 bases, in that order; junction bases with no gene match: 8. There are 16 residues in the CDR3. The CDR3 region has the DNA TGTGCCAGCTCACCAATCAACCGAGCGGGGGCCTACGAGCAGTACTTC. Translated, it gives CASSPINRAGAYEQYF.

V and J are TRBV7-2 and TRBJ2-7, with 9 bases matching TRBD1. Germline trimming cut 5 bases from V and 4 bases from J; bases unmatched to any gene: 9. Germline V gives CDR1 SGHTA, CDR2 FQGNSA. The length of the CDR3 is 15 residues. CDR3 amino acids: CASSLKRDREYEQYF. The CDR3 DNA reads TGTGCCAGCAGCCTAAAACGGGACAGGGAATACGAGCAGTACTTC.

The rearrangement links TRBV6-1 to TRBJ2-7; a weak D match, TRBD1 (5 bases). The V gene's germline CDR1 is MNHNS and CDR2 SASEGT. V lost 3 bases, J lost 2 bases, and 8 bases lay in between. The CDR3 consists of 13 residues. The CDR3 DNA sequence: TGTGCCAGCAGTGAGGACATAACCTACGAGCAGTACGTC. It yields the protein CASSEDITYEQYV.

This chain connects TRBV18 to TRBJ2-6; a weak D match, TRBD1 (5 bases). The germline gives CDR1 KGHSH, CDR2 LQKENI. V lost 3 bases and J lost 0, with 12 bases in between. This CDR3 contains 17 residues. The CDR3 DNA reads TGTGCCAGCTCACCCAGGGCCGACAGCTCTGGGGCCAACGTCCTGACTTTC. This encodes CASSPRADSSGANVLTF. The complete variable domain, with remaining parts taken from reference TRBV18 and TRBJ2-6, reads NAGVMQNPRHLVRRRGQEARLRCSPMKGHSHVYWYRQLPEEGLKFMVYLQKENIIDESGMPKERFSAEFPKEGPSILRIQQVVRGDSAAYFCASSPRADSSGANVLTFGAGSRLTVL.